A single T cell receptor beta chain is shown here with its context. The data were obtained in a study of cytomegalovirus exposure and HLA in healthy donors. With 60 Vbeta and 13 Jbeta primers, the PCR was carried out. The method was immunoSEQ multiplex PCR; TCRdb's version includes in-frame clones alone and lacks a portion of them. In the table there are around 70,000 clones, 74% of which are singletons. The sequencing input was PBMCs. This receptor was obtained from a human donor in good health.

This chain's CDR3 is CASSEGSENYGYTF. The CDR3 nucleotides are TGTGCCAGCAGTGAAGGAAGTGAGAACTATGGCTACACCTTC. V is TRBV6-1 and J is TRBJ1-2; D gene ambiguous. The CDR3 runs to 14 residues. Germline V gene sequence: CDR1 MNHNS, CDR2 SASEGT. V lost 1 base and J lost 2, with 8 bases in between.